This TCR beta chain was retrieved from a study of identical twins. Broader study findings: Possibly, invariant MAIT and iNKT cells partly confounded zero-insertion analyses.

Turning to this clonotype: The antigen remains unidentified.

Each CDR3 protein is one row after TCRdb ran MiXCR on the 5' RACE reads. The table lists some 1,700,000 distinct CDR3 sequences, 32% of them singletons. Per the germline V gene, CDR1 is MNHEY and CDR2 is SVGAGI. The CDR3 length is 16 residues. The junction had 4 bases not matched to a gene; V was cut back by 2 bases and J by 0 bases. The chain couples TRBV6-5 to TRBJ2-1; 7 bases align to TRBD1. The source is a newborn girl in good health. Sequencing was done on a sample of cord blood. For the CDR3, the DNA is TGTGCCAGCAGTTACGTGAGGGGGCCCTCCTACAATGAGCAGTTCTTC. This codes for CASSYVRGPSYNEQFF.